The rows below give T cell receptor beta chains drawn from one sample of a study of T cells in Graves' hyperthyroidism and ophthalmopathy. Using its own MiXCR run on the multiplex PCR reads, TCRdb lists one record per CDR3 protein. The sample has some 760,000 distinct CDR3 sequences; 12% to 15% are singletons. The sequenced sample consisted of blood. The origin of the receptors is a woman aged 18-35 years with Graves' hyperthyroidism. Both conserved end residues are part of each CDR3. The D gene is left open where the match is weak. Clone size is shown for a subset of rows, as once, few, many or a class of expanded clone.

j_call: TRBJ2-1; d_call: .; clone_size: many; v_call: TRBV20-1; cdr3_aa: CSARDYQYNEQFF; cdr3_nt: TGCAGTGCTAGAGATTACCAGTACAATGAGCAGTTCTTC
j_call: TRBJ2-7; d_call: TRBD1; clone_size: .; v_call: TRBV3-1; cdr3_aa: CASSQLGQGARSYEQYF; cdr3_nt: TGTGCCAGCAGCCAGCTTGGACAGGGGGCGCGCTCCTACGAGCAGTACTTC
j_call: TRBJ2-4; d_call: TRBD2; clone_size: .; v_call: TRBV18; cdr3_aa: CASSPPGLAGAAKNIQYF; cdr3_nt: TGTGCCAGCTCACCTCCGGGACTAGCGGGTGCGGCCAAAAACATTCAGTACTTC
j_call: TRBJ2-5; d_call: .; clone_size: many; v_call: TRBV11-2; cdr3_aa: CASSLEVPEETQYF; cdr3_nt: TGTGCCAGCAGCTTAGAGGTCCCAGAAGAGACCCAGTACTTC
j_call: TRBJ2-1; d_call: .; clone_size: few; v_call: TRBV24-1; cdr3_aa: CATSDPAANEQFF; cdr3_nt: TGTGCCACCAGTGATCCGGCAGCAAATGAGCAGTTCTTC
j_call: TRBJ2-5; d_call: TRBD2; clone_size: .; v_call: TRBV11-1; cdr3_aa: CASTESGSPGETQYF; cdr3_nt: TGTGCCAGCACCGAGAGCGGGAGTCCCGGGGAGACCCAGTACTTC
j_call: TRBJ2-1; d_call: TRBD1; clone_size: .; v_call: TRBV15; cdr3_aa: CATSTYGGQGFF; cdr3_nt: TGTGCCACCAGCACCTACGGGGGACAGGGGTTCTTC
j_call: TRBJ1-2; d_call: .; clone_size: many; v_call: TRBV5-1; cdr3_aa: CASSGRSGAGRNYGYTF; cdr3_nt: TGCGCCAGCAGCGGACGTTCCGGGGCAGGCCGGAACTATGGCTACACCTTC
j_call: TRBJ2-7; d_call: .; clone_size: .; v_call: TRBV20-1; cdr3_aa: CSARQTVTYEQYF; cdr3_nt: TGCAGTGCTAGACAAACGGTAACCTACGAGCAGTACTTC
j_call: TRBJ2-7; d_call: TRBD2; clone_size: many; v_call: TRBV20-1; cdr3_aa: CSADRGLAGVEQYF; cdr3_nt: TGCAGTGCTGACAGAGGACTAGCGGGAGTCGAGCAGTACTTC
j_call: TRBJ1-2; d_call: TRBD1; clone_size: many; v_call: TRBV7-8; cdr3_aa: CASSLRWTGIAIGYTF; cdr3_nt: TGTGCCAGCAGCTTGCGGTGGACAGGCATCGCGATTGGCTACACCTTC
j_call: TRBJ2-3; d_call: TRBD2; clone_size: .; v_call: TRBV20-1; cdr3_aa: CSASGLAGARVLPDTQYF; cdr3_nt: TGCAGTGCTTCGGGACTAGCGGGAGCCCGTGTTCTCCCAGATACGCAGTATTTT
j_call: TRBJ1-5; d_call: .; clone_size: many; v_call: TRBV6-2/TRBV6-3; cdr3_aa: CASSYLSTDQPQHF; cdr3_nt: TGTGCCAGCAGTTACCTCTCGACAGATCAGCCCCAGCATTTT
j_call: TRBJ2-7; d_call: .; clone_size: few; v_call: TRBV10-2; cdr3_aa: CASSESFLKLWKRDYEQYF; cdr3_nt: TGCGCCAGCAGTGAGTCGTTCCTAAAACTTTGGAAACGGGACTACGAGCAGTACTTC
j_call: TRBJ2-7; d_call: .; clone_size: many; v_call: TRBV6-1; cdr3_aa: CASSLRWGEQYF; cdr3_nt: TGTGCCAGCAGCCTCAGGTGGGGGGAGCAGTACTTC
j_call: TRBJ2-7; d_call: TRBD1; clone_size: .; v_call: TRBV5-6; cdr3_aa: CASSRNRGAAYEQYF; cdr3_nt: TGTGCCAGCAGCAGAAACAGGGGGGCCGCCTACGAGCAGTACTTC
j_call: TRBJ2-2; d_call: .; clone_size: few; v_call: TRBV7-3; cdr3_aa: CASSPFRNGELFF; cdr3_nt: TGTGCCAGCAGCCCCTTCCGTAACGGGGAGCTGTTTTTT
j_call: TRBJ2-7; d_call: .; clone_size: few; v_call: TRBV3-1; cdr3_aa: CASNQTLKLGLEQYF; cdr3_nt: TGTGCCAGCAACCAGACTCTTAAGCTCGGGTTGGAGCAGTACTTC
j_call: TRBJ2-5; d_call: .; clone_size: few; v_call: TRBV3-1; cdr3_aa: CASRGGGGKETQYF; cdr3_nt: TGTGCCAGCAGGGGGGGAGGCGGTAAGGAGACCCAGTACTTC
j_call: TRBJ1-1; d_call: .; clone_size: .; v_call: TRBV20-1; cdr3_aa: CSPSGVTEAFF; cdr3_nt: TGCAGTCCCTCGGGGGTTACTGAAGCTTTCTTT
j_call: TRBJ1-5; d_call: .; clone_size: many; v_call: TRBV28; cdr3_aa: CASSLWARRYQPQHF; cdr3_nt: TGTGCCAGCAGTTTATGGGCCCGACGCTATCAGCCCCAGCATTTT
j_call: TRBJ1-4; d_call: TRBD1; clone_size: few; v_call: TRBV19; cdr3_aa: CASSEAGGLANEKLFF; cdr3_nt: TGTGCCAGTAGTGAGGCAGGGGGCCTCGCTAATGAAAAACTGTTTTTT
j_call: TRBJ2-3; d_call: TRBD2; clone_size: many; v_call: TRBV6-2/TRBV6-3; cdr3_aa: CASSYEAGSSDTQYF; cdr3_nt: TGTGCCAGCAGTTACGAAGCGGGATCTTCGGATACGCAGTATTTT
j_call: TRBJ2-5; d_call: .; clone_size: few; v_call: TRBV19; cdr3_aa: CASSIAETQYF; cdr3_nt: TGTGCCAGTAGTATAGCAGAGACCCAGTACTTC
j_call: TRBJ1-1; d_call: .; clone_size: many; v_call: TRBV12-3/TRBV12-4; cdr3_aa: CASSPRGRIHTEAFF; cdr3_nt: TGTGCCAGCAGCCCGAGAGGGCGTATTCACACTGAAGCTTTCTTT
j_call: TRBJ2-7; d_call: .; clone_size: many; v_call: TRBV11-2; cdr3_aa: CASSLGFYYEQYF; cdr3_nt: TGTGCCAGCAGCTTAGGGTTTTACTACGAGCAGTACTTC
j_call: TRBJ2-7; d_call: TRBD2; clone_size: many; v_call: TRBV30; cdr3_aa: CAWSSGIGSLYEQYF; cdr3_nt: TGTGCCTGGAGTAGCGGGATCGGTTCTCTCTACGAGCAGTACTTC
j_call: TRBJ2-1; d_call: TRBD2; clone_size: few; v_call: TRBV15; cdr3_aa: CATSYPAGVNEQFF; cdr3_nt: TGTGCCACCAGCTACCCAGCGGGAGTAAATGAGCAGTTCTTC
j_call: TRBJ1-2; d_call: TRBD1; clone_size: .; v_call: TRBV18; cdr3_aa: CASSPTGVDGYTF; cdr3_nt: TGTGCCAGCTCACCTACAGGGGTAGATGGCTACACCTTC
j_call: TRBJ2-7; d_call: TRBD2; clone_size: many; v_call: TRBV6-1; cdr3_aa: CASKDSGNSYEQYF; cdr3_nt: TGTGCCAGCAAAGATAGCGGGAACTCCTACGAGCAGTACTTC
j_call: TRBJ1-2; d_call: TRBD1; clone_size: many; v_call: TRBV2; cdr3_aa: CASHKEGAHYGYTF; cdr3_nt: TGTGCCAGCCATAAGGAGGGGGCGCACTATGGCTACACCTTC
j_call: TRBJ2-1; d_call: .; clone_size: once; v_call: TRBV25-1; cdr3_aa: CASSKEGRATGEQFF; cdr3_nt: TGTGCCAGCAGTAAAGAGGGCAGGGCAACCGGTGAGCAGTTCTTC
j_call: TRBJ2-1; d_call: .; clone_size: .; v_call: TRBV27; cdr3_aa: CASRTIYLRDNEQFF; cdr3_nt: TGTGCCAGCAGGACGATCTACCTCAGGGACAATGAGCAGTTCTTC
j_call: TRBJ2-1; d_call: TRBD2; clone_size: once; v_call: TRBV3-1; cdr3_aa: CASSQDNLAGRAYNEQFF; cdr3_nt: TGTGCCAGCAGCCAAGATAACCTAGCGGGGAGGGCCTACAATGAGCAGTTCTTC
j_call: TRBJ2-7; d_call: TRBD1; clone_size: many; v_call: TRBV28; cdr3_aa: CASRQQGADEQYF; cdr3_nt: TGTGCCAGCAGGCAACAGGGGGCGGACGAGCAGTACTTC
j_call: TRBJ2-7; d_call: TRBD2; clone_size: .; v_call: TRBV14; cdr3_aa: CASSRTGDRTSGSWDEQYF; cdr3_nt: TGTGCCAGCAGCCGCACAGGGGATCGGACTAGCGGGAGTTGGGACGAGCAGTACTTC
j_call: TRBJ2-7; d_call: .; clone_size: many; v_call: TRBV28; cdr3_aa: CASSLPDYSYEQYF; cdr3_nt: TGTGCCAGCAGTTTGCCCGACTATTCCTACGAGCAGTACTTC
j_call: TRBJ1-4; d_call: TRBD1; clone_size: few; v_call: TRBV13; cdr3_aa: CASSLGQVWTGGEKLFF; cdr3_nt: TGTGCCAGCAGCTTAGGCCAAGTTTGGACAGGGGGCGAAAAACTGTTTTTT
j_call: TRBJ2-2; d_call: .; clone_size: .; v_call: TRBV4-3; cdr3_aa: CASSQVATTNTGELFF; cdr3_nt: TGCGCCAGCAGCCAAGTAGCGACTACCAACACCGGGGAGCTGTTTTTT
j_call: TRBJ2-1; d_call: .; clone_size: .; v_call: TRBV7-9; cdr3_aa: CASSLRSSEGNEQFF; cdr3_nt: TGTGCCAGCAGCTTACGCTCCTCCGAAGGGAATGAGCAGTTCTTC
j_call: TRBJ2-1; d_call: TRBD2; clone_size: many; v_call: TRBV5-1; cdr3_aa: CASSATSGSYNEQFF; cdr3_nt: TGCGCCAGCAGCGCTACTAGCGGGAGTTACAATGAGCAGTTCTTC
j_call: TRBJ2-5; d_call: .; clone_size: .; v_call: TRBV4-1; cdr3_aa: CASSQDSLGKTQYF; cdr3_nt: TGCGCCAGCAGCCAAGATAGTTTAGGAAAGACCCAGTACTTC
j_call: TRBJ2-7; d_call: TRBD1; clone_size: many; v_call: TRBV12-3/TRBV12-4; cdr3_aa: CASSLRQGAHEQYF; cdr3_nt: TGTGCCAGCAGTTTACGACAGGGGGCCCACGAGCAGTACTTC
j_call: TRBJ2-7; d_call: TRBD1; clone_size: many; v_call: TRBV20-1; cdr3_aa: CSASPLQGRGEQYF; cdr3_nt: TGCAGTGCTAGCCCCTTACAGGGGCGTGGAGAGCAGTACTTC
j_call: TRBJ1-1; d_call: TRBD1; clone_size: few; v_call: TRBV29-1; cdr3_aa: CSEKTGASEAFF; cdr3_nt: TGCAGCGAGAAGACAGGGGCTAGTGAAGCTTTCTTT